This record concerns one TCR beta chain sequence. The PCR employed 60 Vbeta primers together with 13 Jbeta primers. Repertoires were generated with immunoSEQ multiplex PCR, while TCRdb's copy carries only in-frame clones and drops some. The sample includes 150,000 to 200,000 clones, about 80% of them seen just once. The entry originates in a study of cytomegalovirus exposure and HLA in healthy donors. Across the whole study: An analysis done earlier identified more than 90 million unique TCR beta sequences from about 179 million T cells.

This CDR3 contains 15 residues. The V gene's germline CDR1 is ENHRY and CDR2 SYGVKD. Trimming stripped 0 bases from V and 3 bases from J, with 12 bases between. The sequence was obtained from a middle-aged woman in good health and CMV-seronegative. The genes are TRBV10-3 and TRBJ2-7, with D possibly matching TRBD1 (6 bases). Sequences were obtained from PBMCs. This CDR3 is CAISESNQGLYEQYF. In DNA form, the CDR3 reads TGTGCCATCAGTGAGTCGAATCAGGGGCTCTACGAGCAGTACTTC.